Each of the 32 T cell receptor beta chains below was sequenced from the same sample in a study of T cells in Graves' hyperthyroidism and ophthalmopathy. Amplification of TCR beta CDR3 regions was performed using RNA transcripts as template. An initial round of RT-PCR targeting the TCR CDR3 relied on the HTBI primer set. TCRdb itself ran the multiplex PCR reads through MiXCR, one entry per CDR3 protein. The sample carries about 520,000 distinct CDR3 sequences, approximately 25% recorded once. Sequencing input: blood. Receptors originate from a woman aged 30 to 39 with Graves' ophthalmopathy.

This clonotype was recorded many times. The V gene is TRBV28, the J gene TRBJ1-1; 7 positions match TRBD1. V lost 4 bases, J lost 2 bases, and 7 bases stayed unmatched. Germline V lookup: CDR1 MDHEN, CDR2 SYDVKM. The CDR3 covers 15 residues. The chain's CDR3 is CASSSPDRPNTEAFF. CDR3 bases: TGTGCCAGCAGTTCCCCGGACAGGCCAAACACTGAAGCTTTCTTT.

This clonotype was observed at least ten times. CDR3 protein: CASSFVGTPDTEAFF. The DNA for the CDR3 is TGTGCCAGCAGCTTCGTAGGGACACCCGACACTGAAGCTTTCTTT. The chain uses TRBV5-6 and TRBJ1-1; possible D gene TRBD1, 6 bases. The germline CDR1 and CDR2 sequences are SGHDT and YYEEEE. Trimming pared 2 bases from V and 3 bases from J, leaving 14 bases between. The CDR3 is made up of 15 amino acids.

This clonotype has a count of ten or more. The V call is TRBV5-1, the J call TRBJ1-1; D remains ambiguous. Trimming removed 1 base at V and 2 bases at J, with 12 bases between. The length of the CDR3 is 15 residues. Germline loops: CDR1 SGHRS, CDR2 YFSETQ. CDR3 DNA: TGCGCCAGCAGCTTGTCCGGGGTTGTAAACACTGAAGCTTTCTTT. This encodes CASSLSGVVNTEAFF.

This clonotype turned up a few times. In DNA, the CDR3 is TGCGCCAGCAGCTGGACAGGGGGCAATGAGCAGTTCTTC. This gives the protein CASSWTGGNEQFF. The J gene is TRBJ2-1, the V gene TRBV5-1; 10 positions agree with TRBD1. V lost 3 bases and J lost 6; bases outside the gene matches: 0. CDR1 and CDR2 from the germline V gene are SGHRS and YFSETQ. The length of the CDR3 is 13 residues.

The sample holds many counts of this clonotype. This sequence joins TRBV4-3 and TRBJ1-1; a weak D match, TRBD1 (6 bases). This CDR3 has 15 residues. From germline, CDR1 is LGHNA and CDR2 YSLEER. Trimming removed 4 bases at V and 6 bases at J, with 18 bases between. CDR3 in amino acids: CASSRSDRDNSEAFF. The CDR3 DNA follows: TGCGCCAGCAGCCGTTCCGACCGGGACAATTCTGAAGCTTTCTTT.

CDR3 DNA: TGTGCCAGCAGTCCCCTGACCGGCGCAGGTGGCAATCAGCCCCAGCATTTT. Protein sequence: CASSPLTGAGGNQPQHF. The chain joins TRBV27 to TRBJ1-5, with D uncertain. Germline V gives CDR1 MNHEY, CDR2 SMNVEV (reference sequence). V was shortened by 5 bases and J by 2 bases, with 19 bases between the two germline ends. This CDR3 region has 17 residues.

This clonotype has a count of ten or more. V usage is TRBV27 and J usage is TRBJ1-1, with a weak D call TRBD1 (5 bases). The CDR3 has 15 residues. V was pared by 5 bases and J by 0 bases, with 13 bases between. The germline gives CDR1 MNHEY, CDR2 SMNVEV (reference sequence). The CDR3 nucleotides read TGTGCCAGCAGTACCCGGACACCCATGAACACTGAAGCTTTCTTT. It yields the protein CASSTRTPMNTEAFF.

This clonotype occurred a few times. V gene TRBV4-3 combines with J gene TRBJ1-5, with a tentative D call TRBD1 (6 bases). Trimming stripped 6 bases from V and 3 bases from J, with 9 bases between. The CDR3 covers 13 residues. Germline CDR1 LGHNA, CDR2 YSLEER. CDR3 loop: CASSGTINQPQHF. In DNA, the CDR3 is TGCGCCAGCAGTGGGACAATCAATCAGCCCCAGCATTTT.

This clonotype was detected many times. The V gene is TRBV7-2, the J gene TRBJ1-2; TRBD1 aligns across 9 bases. The CDR3 has 14 residues. Looked up from germline, CDR1 is SGHTA and CDR2 is FQGNSA. V shed 2 bases and J 7 bases; nucleotides not matched to a gene: 5. The CDR3 region is CASSLSRQGGGYTF. CDR3 DNA sequence: TGTGCCAGCAGCTTAAGTCGACAGGGGGGTGGCTACACCTTC. Filled out from reference TRBV7-2 and TRBJ1-2, the complete variable domain reads GAGVSQSPSNKVTEKGKDVELRCDPISGHTALYWYRQSLGQGLEFLIYFQGNSAPDKSGLPSDRFSAERTGGSVSTLTIQRTQQEDSAVYLCASSLSRQGGGYTFGSGTRLTVV.

This chain joins TRBV28 and TRBJ2-5; 9 bases align to TRBD2. Trimming cost V 5 bases and J 4 bases; bases outside gene matches: 8. Germline lookup yields CDR1 MDHEN and CDR2 SYDVKM. CDR3 length equals 15 residues. CDR3 loop: CASSTPVAGVETQYF. CDR3 bases: TGTGCCAGCAGTACACCTGTAGCGGGAGTAGAGACCCAGTACTTC.

Many counts were recorded for this clonotype. CDR3 nucleotides: TGTGCCAGCAGTTTTGGTCTCGACCAAGAGACCCAGTACTTC. It translates to CASSFGLDQETQYF. V gene TRBV28 combines with J gene TRBJ2-5; D is unclear. The CDR3 contains 14 residues. Germline CDR1 is MDHEN and CDR2 is SYDVKM. Trimming shortened V by 3 bases and J by 0 bases, and 8 bases separated the two germline ends.

The CDR3, as DNA: TGTGCCAGCACCCCAGAAGGCGTTAACACTGAAGCTTTCTTT. Protein: CASTPEGVNTEAFF. This chain links TRBV12-3 or TRBV12-4 with TRBJ1-1, with D unclear. V dropped 7 bases and J dropped 2 bases, with 14 bases sitting between them. This CDR3 has 14 residues.

This clonotype was observed many times. The chain carries TRBV15 and TRBJ1-1; no reliable D call. V was clipped by 7 bases and J by 0 bases, with 12 bases between them. CDR1 and CDR2 from the germline V gene are LNHNV and YYDKDF (reference sequence). The CDR3 is 14 amino acids. CDR3 nucleotide sequence: TGTGCCACCACCTCAGAGAATATGAACACTGAAGCTTTCTTT. Translation: CATTSENMNTEAFF.

Many counts were recorded for this clonotype. The chain carries TRBV5-1 and TRBJ1-2, with 7 bases aligning to TRBD1. The V and J ends lost 4 bases and 8 bases, in that order; junction bases with no gene match: 14. The CDR3 spans 15 residues. CDR1 is SGHRS and CDR2 is YFSETQ in the germline V gene. CDR3 residues: CASSILPGQLSGYTF. The CDR3 DNA follows: TGCGCCAGCAGCATTCTACCGGGACAGCTAAGCGGCTACACCTTC.

This clonotype was observed at least ten times. The gene calls are TRBV5-4 and TRBJ1-1, with D possibly matching TRBD1 (6 bases). This CDR3 region has 15 residues. CDR1 and CDR2 from the germline V gene are SGHNT and YYREEE (reference sequence). Trimming stripped 5 bases from V and 1 base from J, with 15 bases between. The CDR3 sequence is CASRPTGTPNTEAFF. The CDR3 DNA is TGTGCCAGCAGACCTACCGGGACACCGAACACTGAAGCTTTCTTT.

This clonotype showed up just a few times. The chain has TRBV2 and TRBJ1-6, with 8 nucleotides matching TRBD1. The germline V gene encodes CDR1 SNHLY and CDR2 FYNNEI. The CDR3 has 16 residues. V lost 6 bases to trimming and J lost 3 bases; unmatched junction nucleotides: 7. The CDR3 nucleotides read TGTGCCAGCAGCGGTATGGGGACAGGCTATAATTCACCCCTCCACTTT. Translated: CASSGMGTGYNSPLHF.

The rearrangement joins TRBV7-6 to TRBJ2-5; 11 bases match TRBD2. This CDR3 is built from 16 residues. Germline CDR1 SGHVS, CDR2 FNYEAQ. V was pared by 1 base and J by 4 bases, with 5 bases of the junction left unmatched. CDR3 DNA: TGTGCCAGCAGCTTAGAGGGTAGCGGGGGGGCAGAGACCCAGTACTTC. Translating gives CASSLEGSGGAETQYF.

This clonotype was seen ten or more times. The rearrangement links TRBV12-3 or TRBV12-4 to TRBJ2-7; D assignment may be TRBD1 or TRBD2 (5 bases each). This CDR3 contains 13 residues. Trimming shortened V by 4 bases and J by 5 bases, and 12 bases separated the two germline ends. The CDR3 region has the DNA TGTGCCAGCAGTTCGGGGCAGGCGAACGAGCAGTACTTC. The encoded protein is CASSSGQANEQYF.

The chain recombines TRBV11-2 with TRBJ2-6; 8 bases line up with TRBD1. The CDR3 has 16 amino acids. From germline, CDR1 is SGHAT and CDR2 FQNNGV. Trimming at V came to 4 bases and at J to 0 bases, leaving 2 bases not matched to a gene. The CDR3 region is CASSSDRGSGANVLTF. CDR3 sequence (DNA): TGTGCCAGCAGCTCAGACAGGGGCTCTGGGGCCAACGTCCTGACTTTC.

This clonotype was seen just once. The chain joins TRBV11-2 to TRBJ2-5; 16 bases fit TRBD2. Germline V CDR1 and CDR2: SGHAT, FQNNGV. The CDR3 runs 18 residues. With V trimmed by 5 bases and J by 5 bases, 11 bases remained unmatched. The CDR3 here is CASSPRPGLAGGVETQYF. The CDR3, as DNA: TGTGCCAGCAGCCCGAGACCGGGACTAGCGGGAGGGGTGGAGACCCAGTACTTC.

This clonotype has ten or more counts. The CDR3 loop reads CASTYSRGGGQPQHF. The CDR3, as DNA: TGTGCCAGCACCTACAGTAGAGGGGGTGGACAGCCCCAGCATTTT. The V gene is TRBV28, the J gene TRBJ1-5; perhaps TRBD1 as D (6 bases). The germline CDR1 and CDR2 sequences are MDHEN and SYDVKM. The V and J ends lost 7 bases and 7 bases respectively, with 20 bases between them. This CDR3 region has 15 residues.

The V and J genes are TRBV2 and TRBJ2-7; D ambiguous. The V end lost 10 bases, the J end lost 2 bases, and 12 bases lay between the germline ends. Per germline, CDR1 SNHLY and CDR2 FYNNEI. CDR3 length: 12 residues. Here the CDR3 reads CAIQTPTYEQYF. CDR3 bases: TGTGCCATACAGACCCCGACCTACGAGCAGTACTTC.

This clonotype was counted many times. As DNA, the CDR3 is TGCAGTGCTAGAATGCGGGCGGGACAGCGGTTCGGCGAGCAGTACTTC. This encodes CSARMRAGQRFGEQYF. The rearrangement links TRBV20-1 to TRBJ2-7, with D maybe TRBD1 (7 bases). Trimming pared 2 bases from V and 6 bases from J, leaving 23 bases between. CDR1 DFQATT and CDR2 SNEGSKA come from the germline V gene (reference sequence). There are 16 residues in the CDR3.

This clonotype was detected many times. The chain uses TRBV28 and TRBJ2-2; D is possibly TRBD1 or TRBD2 (5 bases each). V was trimmed by 10 bases and J by 0 bases, leaving 15 bases between them. Germline values: CDR1 MDHEN, CDR2 SYDVKM. This CDR3 region has 15 residues. The chain's CDR3 is CATGTLDTNTGELFF. The CDR3 DNA reads as TGTGCCACCGGGACCCTGGATACGAACACCGGGGAGCTGTTTTTT.

This clonotype was counted many times. This chain joins TRBV5-1 and TRBJ1-1; tentatively, D is TRBD1 (6 bases). Germline lookup yields CDR1 SGHRS and CDR2 YFSETQ. The CDR3 length is 15 residues. V was pared by 4 bases and J by 0 bases, with 13 bases between. CDR3 nucleotide sequence: TGCGCCAGCAGCCCAGGGGTGCGAGTGAACACTGAAGCTTTCTTT. Translated: CASSPGVRVNTEAFF.

The genes are TRBV6-1 and TRBJ1-1; unclear D gene. Trimming took off 6 bases at V and 3 bases at J, with 11 bases between the two ends. Germline values: CDR1 MNHNS, CDR2 SASEGT. This CDR3 region has 13 residues. DNA of the CDR3: TGTGCCAGCAGAGTTTGGTGGGACACTGAAGCTTTCTTT. Translating gives CASRVWWDTEAFF.

This clonotype was recorded many times. The chain joins TRBV18 to TRBJ2-5; D tentatively fits TRBD1 or TRBD2 (6 bases each). V lost 3 bases and J lost 4, with 12 bases in between. The V gene's germline CDR1 is KGHSH and CDR2 LQKENI. CDR3 length: 14 amino acids. Written as DNA, the CDR3 is TGTGCCAGCTCACCGTGGGGGGCCATAGAGACCCAGTACTTC. Protein sequence: CASSPWGAIETQYF.

This clonotype was observed many times. The rearrangement links TRBV7-8 to TRBJ1-2; TRBD1 matches at 7 bases. The V gene end was trimmed by 5 bases and the J gene end by 7 bases; junction bases not matched to a gene: 7. CDR1 is SGHVS and CDR2 is FQNEAQ in the germline V gene. This CDR3 has 13 amino acids. For the CDR3, the DNA is TGTGCCAGCAGCCCTGACAGGGATGCTGGCTACACCTTC. It translates to CASSPDRDAGYTF.

This chain links TRBV20-1 with TRBJ1-1; D is uncertain. The CDR3 sequence is 14 residues long. The V gene's germline CDR1 is DFQATT and CDR2 SNEGSKA (reference sequence). The germline V and J ends were trimmed by 5 bases and 1 base, with 14 bases remaining between them. Written as DNA, the CDR3 is TGCAGTGCTCAAAACCTAGGCGGGAACACTGAAGCTTTCTTT. This translates into CSAQNLGGNTEAFF.

This chain joins TRBV7-3 and TRBJ2-5; tentative D call: TRBD2 (6 bases). The CDR3 sequence is 14 residues long. Germline CDR1 is SGHTA and CDR2 is FQGTGA. Trimming cost V 5 bases and J 5 bases, with 15 bases left between them. The CDR3 sequence: CASSLSSGSETQYF. CDR3 sequence (DNA): TGTGCCAGCAGCCTATCAAGCGGGTCGGAGACCCAGTACTTC.

This clonotype showed up many times. The chain is built from TRBV10-3 and TRBJ1-2; weak D call: TRBD1 (5 bases). Trimming left V 1 base short and J 0 bases short, with 12 bases between. The germline gives CDR1 ENHRY, CDR2 SYGVKD. The CDR3 loop spans 16 amino acids. The CDR3 nucleotides are TGTGCCATCAGTGAGTGGGGCAGGAAAGCTAACTATGGCTACACCTTC. This gives the protein CAISEWGRKANYGYTF.

The CDR3 sequence is CASSYYRDRGEQYF. CDR3 nucleotides: TGTGCCAGCAGTTATTACCGGGACAGGGGCGAGCAGTACTTC. J is TRBJ2-7 and V is TRBV6-5; 10 bases fit TRBD1. V shed 3 bases, J shed 6 bases, and the junction held 5 bases outside the gene matches. The CDR3 runs to 14 residues. The germline V gene encodes CDR1 MNHEY and CDR2 SVGAGI.